This record covers a single TCR beta chain. Its antigen is undetermined. J gave up 12 bases and V 4 bases, and 14 bases lay outside the gene matches. The CDR3 is made up of 15 amino acids. Germline V gives CDR1 SNHLY, CDR2 FYNNEI. The data were obtained in a study of response to subunit inactivated influenza vaccine. Whole-study findings and limits: The study's authors posited that every seasonal influenza vaccination enlists few new T cells.

TCRdb re-analysed the RT-PCR reads in MiXCR, keeping a single row per CDR3 protein. This sample yields 550,000 to 650,000 distinct CDR3 sequences, of which 10% to 15% are seen a single time; roughly a tenth belongs to the top ten. The clonotype originates from a man between 50 and 59 years old who received an inactivated influenza vaccine. The V call is TRBV2, the J call TRBJ2-1; 8 bases map to TRBD1. The sequences come from PBMCs from blood, collected on the day of vaccination. CDR3: CASSGETTGALGQFF. In DNA, the CDR3 is TGTGCCAGCAGTGGAGAGACGACAGGGGCACTGGGGCAGTTCTTC.